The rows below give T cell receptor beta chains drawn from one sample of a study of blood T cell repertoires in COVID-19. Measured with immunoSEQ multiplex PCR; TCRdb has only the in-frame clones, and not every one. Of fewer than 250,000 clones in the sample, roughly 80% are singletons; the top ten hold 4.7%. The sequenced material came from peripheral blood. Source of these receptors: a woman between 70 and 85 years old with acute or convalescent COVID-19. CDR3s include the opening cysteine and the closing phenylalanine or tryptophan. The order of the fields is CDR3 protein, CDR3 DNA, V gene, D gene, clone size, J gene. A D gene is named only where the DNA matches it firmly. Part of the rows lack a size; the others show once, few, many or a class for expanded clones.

CASSPRTAGYEKLFF	TGCGCCAGCAGCCCGCGGACAGCCGGTTATGAAAAACTGTTTTTT	TRBV4-3	NA	NA	TRBJ1-4
CASSLMRDQPQHF	TGTGCCAGCAGTCTAATGAGGGATCAGCCCCAGCATTTT	TRBV6-2/TRBV6-3	NA	NA	TRBJ1-5
CASSWTGLETQYF	TGTGCCAGCAGTTGGACAGGGCTAGAGACCCAGTACTTC	TRBV12-3/TRBV12-4	TRBD1	once	TRBJ2-5
CASSIGSSPLHF	TGTGCCAGCAGCATTGGGAGTTCACCCCTCCACTTT	TRBV5-4	NA	few	TRBJ1-6
CASSSGGRLGYTF	TGTGCCAGCAGTTCCGGGGGGCGCCTTGGCTACACCTTC	TRBV6-2/TRBV6-3	NA	few	TRBJ1-2
CASSLERQGANTIYF	TGTGCCAGCAGCTTAGAGCGACAGGGGGCAAACACCATATATTTT	TRBV7-9	TRBD1	NA	TRBJ1-3
CASSYVNNSPLHF	TGTGCCAGCAGTTACGTTAATAATTCACCCCTCCACTTT	TRBV6-2/TRBV6-3	NA	NA	TRBJ1-6
CASSLESFYLTDTQYF	TGTGCCAGCAGCTTAGAGTCCTTCTACCTCACAGATACGCAGTATTTT	TRBV7-8	NA	once	TRBJ2-3
CASSIPTNGYTF	TGTGCCAGCAGTATCCCGACAAATGGCTACACCTTC	TRBV28	NA	NA	TRBJ1-2
CASSYSRWNQGSPLHF	TGTGCCAGCAGTTACTCGAGATGGAATCAGGGTTCACCCCTCCACTTT	TRBV6-5	NA	NA	TRBJ1-6
CASSPGQGDNSPLHF	TGTGCCAGCTCACCCGGACAGGGTGATAATTCACCCCTCCACTTT	TRBV18	TRBD1	few	TRBJ1-6
CASSSPGRGLGNTIYF	TGTGCCAGCAGCTCCCCGGGCAGGGGGCTTGGAAACACCATATATTTT	TRBV28	TRBD1	once	TRBJ1-3
CASSTHLREETQYF	TGTGCCAGCAGCACCCACTTGAGGGAAGAGACCCAGTACTTC	TRBV7-8	NA	NA	TRBJ2-5
CASSYAEGLLGGYTF	TGTGCCAGCAGTTACGCTGAGGGACTCTTGGGCGGCTACACCTTC	TRBV6-5	NA	NA	TRBJ1-2
CASSDLAGNTDTQYF	TGTGCCAGCAGCGATCTAGCGGGTAACACAGATACGCAGTATTTT	TRBV6-2/TRBV6-3	TRBD2	few	TRBJ2-3
CAISDSPATGLWLAF	TGTGCCATCAGTGACAGCCCCGCGACAGGCCTATGGCTGGCCTTC	TRBV10-3	NA	once	TRBJ1-2
CASGLGPYEQYF	TGTGCCAGCGGTTTAGGGCCCTACGAGCAGTACTTC	TRBV28	NA	NA	TRBJ2-7
CASSEGSGNIQYF	TGTGCCAGCAGTGAGGGGAGCGGGAACATTCAGTACTTC	TRBV6-4	NA	NA	TRBJ2-4
CASSYEQGGSPLHF	TGTGCCAGCAGTTACGAACAGGGGGGTTCACCCCTCCACTTT	TRBV6-2/TRBV6-3	TRBD1	NA	TRBJ1-6
CASSLDVPGTGVETQYF	TGTGCCAGCAGCTTAGACGTCCCCGGGACAGGAGTAGAGACCCAGTACTTC	TRBV7-2	TRBD1	NA	TRBJ2-5
CASSSNPTGGYGYTF	TGTGCCAGCAGCTCCAATCCAACAGGGGGATATGGCTACACCTTC	TRBV9	TRBD1	NA	TRBJ1-2
CASSPPGTGGTYAYEQYF	TGTGCCAGCTCACCCCCCGGGACAGGGGGAACGTATGCCTACGAGCAGTACTTC	TRBV18	TRBD1	NA	TRBJ2-7
CSASGGSQYF	TGCAGTGCGAGCGGGGGTTCGCAGTATTTT	TRBV20-1	TRBD2	NA	TRBJ2-3
CASSFNLQGRGYTF	TGTGCCAGCAGTTTCAACCTACAGGGGCGGGGCTACACCTTC	TRBV27	TRBD1	few	TRBJ1-2
CASSSEDRGYTEAFF	TGTGCCAGCAGCTCCGAAGACAGGGGGTACACTGAAGCTTTCTTT	TRBV5-6	TRBD1	NA	TRBJ1-1
CASSLDGTDRYEQYF	TGCGCCAGCAGCTTGGATGGGACAGACCGCTACGAGCAGTACTTC	TRBV5-1	TRBD1	NA	TRBJ2-7
CASSPGTGGRQTQYF	TGCGCCAGCAGCCCGGGGACAGGGGGCCGACAGACCCAGTACTTC	TRBV5-1	TRBD1	once	TRBJ2-5